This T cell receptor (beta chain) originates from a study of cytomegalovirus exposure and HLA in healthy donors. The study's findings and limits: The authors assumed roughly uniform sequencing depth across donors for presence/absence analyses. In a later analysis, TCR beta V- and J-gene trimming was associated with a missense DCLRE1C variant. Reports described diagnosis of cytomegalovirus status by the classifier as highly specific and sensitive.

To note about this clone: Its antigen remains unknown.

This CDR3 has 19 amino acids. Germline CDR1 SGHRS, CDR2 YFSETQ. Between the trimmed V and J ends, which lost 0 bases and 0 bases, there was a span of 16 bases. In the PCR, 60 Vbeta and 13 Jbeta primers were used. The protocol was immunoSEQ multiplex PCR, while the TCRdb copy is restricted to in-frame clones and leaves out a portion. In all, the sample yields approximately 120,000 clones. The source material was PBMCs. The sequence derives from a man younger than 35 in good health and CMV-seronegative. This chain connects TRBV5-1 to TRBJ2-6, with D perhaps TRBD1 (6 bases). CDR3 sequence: CASSLGYRTAYSGANVLTF. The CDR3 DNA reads TGCGCCAGCAGCTTGGGATACAGGACAGCTTACTCTGGGGCCAACGTCCTGACTTTC.